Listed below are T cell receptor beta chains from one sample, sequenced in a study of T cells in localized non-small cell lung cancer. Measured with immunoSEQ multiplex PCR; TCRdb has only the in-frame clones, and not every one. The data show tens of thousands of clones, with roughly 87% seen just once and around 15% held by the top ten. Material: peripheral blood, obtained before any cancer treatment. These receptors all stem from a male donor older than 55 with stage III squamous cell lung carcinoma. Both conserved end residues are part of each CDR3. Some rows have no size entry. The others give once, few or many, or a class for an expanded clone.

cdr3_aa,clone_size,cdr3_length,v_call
CASSPRQGGGEQFF,once,14,TRBV18
CASSEALGAGLSYEQYF,-,17,TRBV2
CASSLRLAGSNTGELFF,once,17,TRBV7-7
CASSSTGDREKLFF,-,14,TRBV6-6
CASSQDPQTGKPEAFF,-,16,TRBV4-1
CASSPPQGDYGYTF,-,14,TRBV18
CASSLLGTANYGYTF,-,15,TRBV11-2
CASSLWGDGNQPQHF,once,15,TRBV4-1
CASSLDREGNSNQPQHF,-,17,TRBV2
CASRRTGGHEKLFF,-,14,TRBV11-2
CASLGVGQPQHF,-,12,TRBV28
CASSLKRAGETQYF,-,14,TRBV13
CATLTGSNTGELFF,once,14,TRBV19
CASSPRGDTQYF,-,12,TRBV7-9
CASSDLQATNEKLFF,once,15,TRBV6-4
CASSLALRTNTEAFF,-,15,TRBV7-9
CATWGQGAYNEQFF,-,14,TRBV19
CASTGGAGTEAFF,-,13,TRBV2
CASSLGQGPGWEQYF,-,15,TRBV5-1
CASSAVDEQFF,-,11,TRBV2
CASSYSTGPSTEAFF,-,15,TRBV11-2
CASSEDRGLGKTQYF,-,15,TRBV5-4
CASSYLAASNFGELFF,-,16,TRBV6-6
CAWSARQGIDGYTF,-,14,TRBV30
CASSLIGMDSGNTIYF,-,16,TRBV5-1
CASSLVAGTNTEAFF,once,15,TRBV5-1
CASSGRGRDTEAFF,-,14,TRBV14
CASSQDGARNTEAFF,-,15,TRBV4-1
CASSPPFPDGDTDTQYF,-,17,TRBV18
CATRVDTDTQYF,-,12,TRBV2
CASSLGQVYGYTF,few,13,TRBV7-2
CASSYSRGMNTEAFF,-,15,TRBV6-5
CASSPGTGYTEAFF,-,14,TRBV18
CASSLELSGAGQPQHF,-,16,TRBV7-8
CASSVDGYEQYF,-,12,TRBV5-4
CASSVLPHNEQFF,-,13,TRBV10-1
CAWTQGRNNQPQHF,once,14,TRBV30
CASSTTGDSHSYEQYF,once,16,TRBV7-2
CASSIDGRLGSGYTF,-,15,TRBV19
CASSESSGAQPQHF,few,14,TRBV10-2
CASSSLGTSGIYEQYF,-,16,TRBV11-2
CSVVGWGTNEKLFF,-,14,TRBV29-1
CANSPTGATVYEQYF,-,15,TRBV6-1
CASSLGPSYEQYF,-,13,TRBV10-2
CASSSLAGEMYEQFF,-,15,TRBV5-1
CASSLRASPPYEQYF,-,15,TRBV27
CASSPRTAGGFYEQYF,-,16,TRBV18
CASSLARGEQYF,-,12,TRBV11-2
CASSSPGQGASTEAFF,once,16,TRBV5-6
CASSVLGESYEQYF,-,14,TRBV9
CASSDPSYNEQFF,-,13,TRBV2
CASSQGQGAAYGYTF,-,15,TRBV4-1
CASSLVGGALFGETQYF,-,17,TRBV5-4
CASSDAGAHPAPKETQYF,once,18,TRBV10-1
CASSESSLAGNEQYF,-,15,TRBV10-1
CASSLVSGIDNEQFF,-,15,TRBV5-1
CASSLERGQGEKLFF,-,15,TRBV5-4